A selection of T cell receptor beta chains follows, all from one sample in a study of OX40 agonist ivuxolimab in advanced cancers. Sequencing used immunoSEQ multiplex PCR; TCRdb keeps in-frame clones, though not all of them. The profile shows over 60,000 clones, over 75% of them singletons. Sequences were derived from CD4+ or CD8+ T cells sorted from blood, sampled in a trial of the OX40 agonist ivuxolimab. The source of these receptors is an adult with an advanced solid tumor such as melanoma, head and neck, liver or kidney cancer. Both conserved end residues are part of each CDR3. The D gene is left open where the match is weak. Size values are once, few and many counts, or a class for expanded clones, and some rows have none.

abundance,j_gene,d_gene,v_gene,CDR3nt,CDR3aa
.,TRBJ1-2,.,TRBV2,TGTGCCAGGCTCAGGGTCGGTAACTATGGCTACACCTTC,CARLRVGNYGYTF
.,TRBJ1-1,.,TRBV7-2,TGTGCCAGCAGCTTGACACAGAACACTGAAGCTTTCTTT,CASSLTQNTEAFF
.,TRBJ2-3,.,TRBV9,TGTGCCAGCAGCGGGACTTCCGGGGCAGATACGCAGTATTTT,CASSGTSGADTQYF
.,TRBJ2-7,.,TRBV6-5,TGTGCCAGCAGTTACTCGACTCTTACAGGGCCCTACGAGCAGTACTTC,CASSYSTLTGPYEQYF
.,TRBJ2-3,TRBD2,TRBV10-2,TGCGCCAGCAAGGCTAGCGGGGTAGGGACAGATACGCAGTATTTT,CASKASGVGTDTQYF
few,TRBJ2-5,TRBD1,TRBV5-1,TGCGCCAGCATCGGTGGAACAGGGGGTTACCAAGAGACCCAGTACTTC,CASIGGTGGYQETQYF
.,TRBJ2-1,.,TRBV27,TGTGCCAGCAGTACTCGCACAGGAAGCAAGGAGGATGAGCAGTTCTTC,CASSTRTGSKEDEQFF
.,TRBJ2-3,.,TRBV4-2,TGTGCCAGCAGCCAAGTGAGGCAGAGCACAGATACGCAGTATTTT,CASSQVRQSTDTQYF
.,TRBJ1-3,.,TRBV6-1,TGTGCCAGCAATGAGCCCCCGCCTGGAAACACCATATATTTT,CASNEPPPGNTIYF
once,TRBJ2-7,.,TRBV5-8,TGTGCCAGCAGCTTGAAAGGGGCTTCCTACGAGCAGTACTTC,CASSLKGASYEQYF
once,TRBJ2-3,.,TRBV5-4,TGTGCCAGCAGCTTAGATCAGAGCACAGATACGCAGTATTTT,CASSLDQSTDTQYF
.,TRBJ2-4,.,TRBV12-2,TGTGCAAGTCGCTTAGGGGACAGAAAAAACATTCAGTACTTC,CASRLGDRKNIQYF
few,TRBJ1-5,TRBD1,TRBV6-1,TGTGCCAGCAGAGCGGGACAGGGGTCAAATCAGCCCCAGCATTTT,CASRAGQGSNQPQHF
.,TRBJ1-2,TRBD1,TRBV5-1,TGCGCCAGCAGCGCGACAGGGTTAAATGGCTACACCTTC,CASSATGLNGYTF
.,TRBJ2-3,TRBD1,TRBV7-2,TGTGCCAGCAGCTTAGGGGGACAGGACACAGATACGCAGTATTTT,CASSLGGQDTDTQYF
.,TRBJ1-1,.,TRBV2,TGTGCCAGCAGTGAAGCGCTCGTCGGGACAAAGAACACTGAAGCTTTCTTT,CASSEALVGTKNTEAFF
once,TRBJ2-2,.,TRBV30,TGTGCCCGAGGCAGCTCGGGGAACACCGGGGAGCTGTTTTTT,CARGSSGNTGELFF
.,TRBJ1-5,TRBD1,TRBV7-2,TGTGCCAGCAGCTTAGGGACAGGGAATCAGCCCCAGCATTTT,CASSLGTGNQPQHF
once,TRBJ1-2,.,TRBV5-1,TGCGCCAGCAGCTTGGGGCAGGAGGGTGGCTATGGCTACACCTTC,CASSLGQEGGYGYTF
.,TRBJ2-3,.,TRBV5-1,TGCGCCAGCAGCTTGTCTCGAGGGGGGCCTGCCGCAGATACGCAGTATTTT,CASSLSRGGPAADTQYF
once,TRBJ2-7,TRBD1,TRBV7-2,TGTGCCAGCAGCTCCCGACAGGGCCGGAGCTACGAGCAGTACTTC,CASSSRQGRSYEQYF
.,TRBJ1-5,TRBD1,TRBV27,TGTGCCAGCAAAGAGACAGGGTCCGATCAGCCCCAGCATTTT,CASKETGSDQPQHF
.,TRBJ1-6,.,TRBV19,TGTGCCAGTAGTATTATCCCGGGCCGTAATTCACCCCTCCACTTT,CASSIIPGRNSPLHF
.,TRBJ1-6,.,TRBV6-1,TGTGCCAGCAGTGAAAGCCAGCATTCACCCCTCCACTTT,CASSESQHSPLHF
.,TRBJ2-5,.,TRBV5-1,TGCGCCAGCAGCTCCGGTGGAGGGGAGACCCAGTACTTC,CASSSGGGETQYF
.,TRBJ1-1,.,TRBV5-1,TGCGCCAGCAGCTTTGACTTCTCGAACACTGAAGCTTTCTTT,CASSFDFSNTEAFF
.,TRBJ2-3,TRBD1,TRBV29-1,TGCAGCGTTGAAAGTGGTAAGGGGGCTGGCACAGATACGCAGTATTTT,CSVESGKGAGTDTQYF
.,TRBJ2-2,.,TRBV9,TGTGCCAGCAGCGCCACTACTAGGAGCGCCGGGGAGCTGTTTTTT,CASSATTRSAGELFF